Below, 25 T cell receptor beta chains from the same sample are listed, as sequenced in a study of cytomegalovirus exposure and HLA in healthy donors. The PCR made use of 60 Vbeta and 13 Jbeta primers. Sequenced by immunoSEQ multiplex PCR; TCRdb stores in-frame clones only, minus some. The table records over 70,000 clones, roughly 80% of them present only once. The sequenced material came from PBMCs. These receptors all come from a man aged 25-45 years in good health and CMV-seronegative.

On this clone: Other DNA sequences within the sample encode an identical CDR3. The genes are TRBV6-1 and TRBJ1-1; 10 bases align to TRBD1. Germline CDR1 MNHNS, CDR2 SASEGT. The J segment lost 6 bases and the V segment lost 5 bases, leaving 6 bases of the junction unmatched. The CDR3 consists of 14 residues. The CDR3: CASSTGQGGAEAFF. The CDR3 DNA reads as TGTGCCAGCAGTACAGGACAGGGGGGAGCTGAAGCTTTCTTT.

This chain joins TRBV6-6 and TRBJ2-3; D not resolved. There are 11 residues in the CDR3. Germline CDR1 is MNHNY and CDR2 is SVGAGI (reference sequence). V dropped 6 bases and J dropped 5 bases, with 6 bases sitting between them. CDR3 sequence (DNA): TGTGCCAGCAGGCGAGAAGATACGCAGTATTTT. Its translation is CASRREDTQYF.

This clone has a single count. The chain uses TRBV7-9 and TRBJ2-1; possibly TRBD1 for D (5 bases). Germline V gene lookup returns CDR1 SEHNR and CDR2 FQNEAQ (reference sequence). Trimming stripped 5 bases from V and 3 bases from J, with 20 bases between. CDR3 size: 17 residues. This CDR3 is CASSHRQRVGLYNEQFF. Here the CDR3 DNA reads TGTGCCAGCAGCCACAGACAAAGGGTGGGGCTCTACAATGAGCAGTTCTTC.

The V call is TRBV12-1, the J call TRBJ1-2; the DNA was not compared with TRBD1, the D call given in the table. TRBV12-1 is a documented pseudogene. The CDR3 is made up of 15 amino acids. CDR3 amino acids: CASSFYQGSLYGYTF. The CDR3 nucleotides are TGTGCCAGCAGCTTCTATCAGGGGTCTCTCTATGGCTACACCTTC.

Points on this clone: One end of the junction does not line up with germline, which may come from a read error. The chain employs TRBV7-7 and TRBJ1-3, with TRBD1 as a possible D gene (5 bases). Germline-derived CDR1 and CDR2 are SSHAT and FNYEAQ (reference sequence). The CDR3 runs to 14 residues. Here the CDR3 reads CASSLGHSGNTIYF. In DNA, the CDR3 is TGTGCTAGCAGCTTAGGACACTCTGGAAACACCATATATTTT. The full variable domain, rest sourced from reference TRBV7-7 and TRBJ1-3, is GAGVSQSPRYKVTKRGQDVTLRCDPISSHATLYWYQQALGQGPEFLTYFNYEAQPDKSGLPSDRFSAERPEGSISTLTIQRTEQRDSAMYRCASSLGHSGNTIYFGEGSWLTVV.

V usage is TRBV5-6 and J usage is TRBJ2-1; 7 bases align to TRBD2. The CDR3 consists of 18 residues. V shed 4 bases, J shed 0 bases, and the junction held 13 bases outside the gene matches. The germline CDR1 and CDR2 sequences are SGHDT and YYEEEE. The CDR3 loop reads CASSRGLVGGSSYNEQFF. The CDR3 nucleotides are TGTGCCAGCAGCCGCGGACTAGTCGGCGGGAGCTCCTACAATGAGCAGTTCTTC.

This chain joins TRBV6-1 and TRBJ1-5; 9 nucleotides line up with TRBD1. The junction had 10 bases not matched to a gene; V was cut back by 3 bases and J by 4 bases. Germline V gene sequence: CDR1 MNHNS, CDR2 SASEGT. This CDR3 region has 17 residues. The DNA for the CDR3 is TGTGCCAGCAGTGATGCCGACAGGGGGACGGGAAATCAGCCCCAGCATTTT. This sequence encodes CASSDADRGTGNQPQHF.

This clone was detected a few times. V is TRBV28 and J is TRBJ1-6; 9 positions agree with TRBD1. The length of the CDR3 is 17 residues. V shed 3 bases and J 7 bases; nucleotides not matched to a gene: 10. CDR1 MDHEN and CDR2 SYDVKM come from the germline V gene. CDR3 sequence: CASSLGGTGKLNSPLHF. CDR3 nucleotides: TGTGCCAGCAGTTTGGGGGGGACAGGGAAATTGAATTCACCCCTCCACTTT.

The sample holds a few counts of this clone. This rearrangement joins TRBV15 to TRBJ1-5, with D possibly being TRBD1 (6 bases). From germline, CDR1 is LNHNV and CDR2 YYDKDF (reference sequence). V dropped 0 bases and J dropped 2 bases, with 8 bases sitting between them. The CDR3 is made up of 15 amino acids. The CDR3 sequence: CATSRDPGGNQPQHF. The DNA for the CDR3 is TGTGCCACCAGCAGAGATCCAGGGGGCAATCAGCCCCAGCATTTT.

This chain connects TRBV19 to TRBJ2-2; 8 bases match TRBD2. This CDR3 is built from 15 residues. Trimming removed 6 bases from V and 4 bases from J; junction bases left unmatched: 7. CDR1 and CDR2 (germline): LNHDA, SQIVND (reference sequence). The CDR3 DNA follows: TGTGCCAGTAGCAAAGGACTAGCTCCCACCGGGGAGCTGTTTTTT. Protein: CASSKGLAPTGELFF. Combining the CDR3 with reference TRBV19 and TRBJ2-2 gives the whole variable domain DGGITQSPKYLFRKEGQNVTLSCEQNLNHDAMYWYRQDPGQGLRLIYYSQIVNDFQKGDIAEGYSVSREKKESFPLTVTSAQKNPTAFYLCASSKGLAPTGELFFGEGSRLTVL.

This chain joins TRBV7-8 and TRBJ2-7; 8 nucleotides line up with TRBD2. Germline CDR1 SGHVS, CDR2 FQNEAQ. The length of the CDR3 is 15 residues. V lost 5 bases and J lost 5; bases outside the gene matches: 11. The CDR3 coding sequence is TGTGCCAGCAGCACCCTAGCGGGTTTAACGGACGAGCAGTACTTC. It translates to CASSTLAGLTDEQYF.

The chain carries TRBV28 and TRBJ2-4, with TRBD1 identical over 8 bases. CDR1 MDHEN and CDR2 SYDVKM come from the germline V gene. The CDR3 loop spans 15 amino acids. Trimming removed 5 bases from V and 1 base from J; junction bases left unmatched: 4. Written as DNA, the CDR3 is TGTGCCAGCAGTCGACAGGGGAGTGCCAAAAACATTCAGTACTTC. It translates to CASSRQGSAKNIQYF.

A word on this clone: One end of the junction does not line up with germline, which may come from a read error. The chain recombines TRBV19 with TRBJ2-1; 14 bases agree with TRBD2. The CDR3 spans 15 residues. Germline values: CDR1 LNHDA, CDR2 SQIVND (reference sequence). The CDR3 is CACRRGLAGDNEQFF. The CDR3 DNA reads TGTGCCTGTAGAAGGGGACTAGCGGGAGATAATGAGCAGTTCTTC.

This clone was observed once. The gene calls are TRBV15 and TRBJ2-3; TRBD2 agrees at 7 bases. Germline CDR1 and CDR2: LNHNV and YYDKDF (reference sequence). V shed 0 bases and J 2 bases; nucleotides not matched to a gene: 8. The CDR3 has 17 residues. The CDR3 region is CATSRDLASGLTDTQYF. The CDR3 DNA is TGTGCCACCAGCAGAGATCTGGCTAGCGGACTCACAGATACGCAGTATTTT. Filled out from reference TRBV15 and TRBJ2-3, the complete variable domain reads DAMVIQNPRYQVTQFGKPVTLSCSQTLNHNVMYWYQQKSSQAPKLLFHYYDKDFNNEADTPDNFQSRRPNTSFCFLDIRSPGLGDTAMYLCATSRDLASGLTDTQYFGPGTRLTVL.

The chain links TRBV27 to TRBJ1-2; D may be TRBD1 (6 bases). The CDR3 spans 14 residues. CDR1 is MNHEY, CDR2 SMNVEV, per germline (reference sequence). V shed 2 bases and J shed 6 bases, with 13 bases lying between them. The CDR3 loop is CASSLNRAMDGYTF. The CDR3 DNA is TGTGCCAGCAGTTTAAACAGGGCAATGGATGGCTACACCTTC.

The V gene is TRBV28, the J gene TRBJ2-1; unclear D gene. This CDR3 comprises 13 residues. CDR1 and CDR2 (germline): MDHEN, SYDVKM. V was clipped by 5 bases and J by 10 bases, with 15 bases between them. CDR3 in amino acids: CASSAPFRREQFF. CDR3 DNA sequence: TGTGCCAGCAGTGCCCCATTCCGGCGGGAGCAGTTCTTC.

This chain uses TRBV10-3 with TRBJ2-3, with D unclear. The CDR3 is made up of 15 amino acids. In germline, CDR1 is ENHRY, CDR2 SYGVKD. Trimming shortened V by 4 bases and J by 2 bases, and 13 bases separated the two germline ends. This chain's CDR3 is CAISGESFYTDTQYF. CDR3 in DNA: TGTGCCATCAGTGGCGAGTCCTTTTACACAGATACGCAGTATTTT.

In its sample, this clone was seen once. The J gene is TRBJ2-1, the V gene TRBV4-1, with 8 bases fitting TRBD2. This CDR3 has 17 residues. Germline CDR1 MGHRA, CDR2 YSYEKL. V shed 0 bases, J shed 2 bases, and the junction held 6 bases outside the gene matches. DNA for the CDR3: TGCGCCAGCAGCCAAGATCGCCAGCGGGGGACCTACAATGAGCAGTTCTTC. Translation gives CASSQDRQRGTYNEQFF.

CDR3 sequence: CAISEVGESLHGYTF. DNA of the CDR3: TGTGCCATCAGTGAGGTCGGAGAATCCCTTCATGGCTACACCTTC. This chain joins TRBV10-3 and TRBJ1-2; D is undetermined. CDR1 and CDR2 from the germline V gene are ENHRY and SYGVKD. The CDR3 has 15 amino acids. With 2 bases removed from V and 6 bases from J, the gap between germline ends came to 16 bases.

This chain connects TRBV9 to TRBJ2-1; 8 bases map to TRBD1. The CDR3 is 14 residues long. CDR1 and CDR2 from the germline V gene are SGDLS and YYNGEE. V lost 2 bases, J lost 6 bases, and 4 bases stayed unmatched. The CDR3 region has the DNA TGTGCCAGCAGCGTTCTTGACAGGGGCAATGAGCAGTTCTTC. It specifies CASSVLDRGNEQFF.

This clone was counted between two and nine times. J is TRBJ1-4 and V is TRBV28; possible D gene TRBD1, 5 bases. V lost 6 bases, J lost 1 base, and 18 bases lay in between. Germline values: CDR1 MDHEN, CDR2 SYDVKM. The CDR3 runs 17 residues. The CDR3 here is CASRIAPRGGTNEKLFF. CDR3 in DNA: TGTGCCAGCAGGATAGCTCCGCGGGGCGGAACTAATGAAAAACTGTTTTTT. The full variable domain, with the rest looked up from reference TRBV28 and TRBJ1-4, is DVKVTQSSRYLVKRTGEKVFLECVQDMDHENMFWYRQDPGLGLRLIYFSYDVKMKEKGDIPEGYSVSREKKERFSLILESASTNQTSMYLCASRIAPRGGTNEKLFFGSGTQLSVL.

The rearrangement joins TRBV19 to TRBJ1-2; the match to TRBD1 covers 7 bases. This CDR3 is 14 amino acids long. The V gene end was trimmed by 10 bases and the J gene end by 8 bases; junction bases not matched to a gene: 16. Germline loops: CDR1 LNHDA, CDR2 SQIVND (reference sequence). The DNA for the CDR3 is TGTGCCACTAAGATGGACAGGTCCAGTGGCGGCTACACCTTC. It translates to CATKMDRSSGGYTF.

The CDR3 sequence: CAWGTSDTGELFF. For the CDR3, the DNA is TGTGCCTGGGGGACTAGCGACACCGGGGAGCTGTTTTTT. The J gene is TRBJ2-2, the V gene TRBV30; 10 nucleotides align to TRBD2. Trimming took 5 bases from V and 3 from J; bases not matched to a gene: 0. Looked up from germline, CDR1 is GTSNPN and CDR2 is SVGIG (reference sequence). The CDR3 totals 13 residues.

The chain's CDR3 is CASSQAGTSGGSTNKNIQYF. The CDR3 coding sequence is TGCGCCAGCAGCCAAGCCGGGACTAGCGGGGGGAGTACTAACAAAAACATTCAGTACTTC. J is TRBJ2-4 and V is TRBV4-1, with 15 positions matching TRBD2. The CDR3 extends over 20 amino acids. Germline assignment: CDR1 MGHRA and CDR2 YSYEKL. V shed 1 base and J 3 bases; nucleotides not matched to a gene: 10.

In its sample, this clone was seen once. The V gene is TRBV7-2, the J gene TRBJ2-1; D may be TRBD1 (5 bases). The CDR3 runs 15 residues. Germline V gene data show CDR1 as SGHTA and CDR2 as FQGNSA. V lost 5 bases and J 2 bases, leaving 13 bases between the germline ends. The CDR3 loop reads CASSPRAGTYNEQFF. Written as DNA, the CDR3 is TGTGCCAGCAGCCCCCGGGCAGGGACCTACAATGAGCAGTTCTTC. Filled out from reference TRBV7-2 and TRBJ2-1, the complete variable domain reads GAGVSQSPSNKVTEKGKDVELRCDPISGHTALYWYRQSLGQGLEFLIYFQGNSAPDKSGLPSDRFSAERTGGSVSTLTIQRTQQEDSAVYLCASSPRAGTYNEQFFGPGTRLTVL.